This record looks at one TCR beta chain sequence and its context. One junction end disagrees with the germline gene, perhaps due to a read error. Germline V gene data show CDR1 as LGHDT and CDR2 as YNNKEL (reference sequence). The CDR3 loop spans 15 amino acids. The data originate from a study of T cell responses to AZD1222 COVID-19 vaccine. Profiled with immunoSEQ multiplex PCR; TCRdb holds only in-frame clones, not every one. The table shows more than 80,000 clones, with 70% to 90% occurring only once. This sequence originates from an adult who received the AZD1222 COVID-19 vaccine. The chain uses TRBV3-1 (or the pseudogene TRBV3-2) and TRBJ2-1; D is tentatively TRBD1 or TRBD2 (6 bases each). This sample comprised peripheral blood, obtained 28 days after the second AZD1222 dose. This CDR3 reads CASSQEWGQLAFLIF. The CDR3 DNA is TGTGCCAGCAGCCAAGAATGGGGACAACTAGCCTTCCTAATCTTC.